The T cell receptor beta chain under discussion was sequenced for a study of blood T cell repertoires in COVID-19. TCRdb's table, derived via immunoSEQ multiplex PCR, lists solely in-frame clones and lacks some. The table includes tens of thousands of clones, more than 75% detected once. The V end lost 0 bases, the J end lost 1 base, and 6 bases lay between the germline ends. Germline lookup yields CDR1 MNHEY and CDR2 SVGAGI. The CDR3 consists of 14 residues. The gene calls are TRBV6-5 and TRBJ1-1, with D possibly TRBD1 on 5 matching bases. The sample was peripheral blood. This sequence originates from a woman aged 60-75 years with acute or convalescent COVID-19. The CDR3 DNA reads as TGTGCCAGCAGTTACTCCGGGGGGAACACTGAAGCTTTCTTT. Translating it yields CASSYSGGNTEAFF.